Below, one TCR beta chain is given with its context. This entry comes from a study of control samples from healthy donors and cancer patients. Germline CDR1 reads GTSNPN; CDR2 reads SVGIG (reference sequence). V lost 4 bases to trimming and J lost 8 bases, with 11 bases between them. The CDR3 has 11 residues. The protocol was immunoSEQ multiplex PCR, while the TCRdb copy is restricted to in-frame clones and leaves out a portion. The sample yields roughly 220,000 clones, 85% to 95% seen once. What was sequenced was blood. This TCR was recovered from a man in his forties or fifties in good health. This chain uses TRBV30 with TRBJ1-2; D uncertain. CDR3 DNA sequence: TGTGCCTGGATGAGGCAGTTAGGCTACACCTTC. Translating it yields CAWMRQLGYTF.